Below, 29 T cell receptor beta chains from the same sample are listed, as sequenced in a study of blood T cell repertoires in COVID-19. Using immunoSEQ multiplex PCR, the repertoire was profiled, and TCRdb retains in-frame clones only, with some absent. Here the sample spans 200,000 to 250,000 clones, about 88% being singletons. The sample taken for sequencing was peripheral blood. These receptors were obtained from a middle-aged woman who had recovered from COVID-19.

This clone was observed many times. This chain uses TRBV5-1 with TRBJ2-7; 7 bases map to TRBD2. Germline CDR1 and CDR2: SGHRS and YFSETQ. The CDR3 runs to 16 residues. The junction had 12 bases not matched to a gene; V was cut back by 4 bases and J by 2 bases. CDR3 sequence: CASSPRSGLGTYEQYF. In nucleotides, the CDR3 is TGCGCCAGCAGCCCGAGGAGTGGACTAGGGACCTACGAGCAGTACTTC.

The rearrangement joins TRBV29-1 to TRBJ1-4, with a weak D call TRBD1 (6 bases). CDR1 and CDR2 from the germline V gene are SQVTM and ANQGSEA. The CDR3 spans 13 residues. V was shortened by 7 bases and J by 7 bases, with 16 bases between the two germline ends. DNA for the CDR3: TGCAGCGCCCAAGGGGGGGTAGCTGAAAAACTGTTTTTT. This encodes CSAQGGVAEKLFF. The complete variable domain, with remaining parts taken from reference TRBV29-1 and TRBJ1-4, reads SAVISQKPSRDICQRGTSLTIQCQVDSQVTMMFWYRQQPGQSLTLIATANQGSEATYESGFVIDKFPISRPNLTFSTLTVSNMSPEDSSIYLCSAQGGVAEKLFFGSGTQLSVL.

The rearrangement joins TRBV2 to TRBJ1-2; no clear D. The CDR3 totals 12 residues. The V gene lost 6 bases and the J gene lost 8 bases, with 13 bases spanning the gap. Germline CDR1 reads SNHLY; CDR2 reads FYNNEI. CDR3 nucleotide sequence: TGTGCCAGCAGACTAGGGAGCCCAGGCTACACCTTC. This translates into CASRLGSPGYTF.

The V and J genes are TRBV5-8 and TRBJ2-5; 12 bases fit TRBD1. Trimming at V came to 2 bases and at J to 6 bases, leaving 11 bases not matched to a gene. CDR1 is SGHTS, CDR2 YDEGEE, per germline. The CDR3 loop spans 17 amino acids. In DNA, the CDR3 is TGTGCCAGCAGCTTAGGAAGCGGGACAGGGGGCGGAAAGACCCAGTACTTC. This gives the protein CASSLGSGTGGGKTQYF.

The V and J genes are TRBV7-2 and TRBJ2-7; 9 bases match TRBD1. Trimming removed 5 bases from V and 4 bases from J; junction bases left unmatched: 9. This CDR3 spans 15 amino acids. Germline values: CDR1 SGHTA, CDR2 FQGNSA. CDR3 in amino acids: CASSPRQGVQYEQYF. The CDR3 DNA reads TGTGCCAGCAGCCCCCGACAGGGGGTTCAATACGAGCAGTACTTC.

The chain combines TRBV5-1 with TRBJ2-3; TRBD1 matches 8 bases. The CDR3 extends over 14 amino acids. Trimming cost V 4 bases and J 2 bases; bases outside gene matches: 3. Germline lookup yields CDR1 SGHRS and CDR2 YFSETQ. This CDR3 reads CASSPGGLTDTQYF. CDR3 sequence (DNA): TGCGCCAGCAGCCCAGGGGGCCTCACAGATACGCAGTATTTT.

The chain recombines TRBV6-5 with TRBJ2-7, with 8 bases fitting TRBD1. The CDR3 has 13 residues. Trimming cost V 7 bases and J 7 bases; bases outside gene matches: 9. The germline gives CDR1 MNHEY, CDR2 SVGAGI. This CDR3 is CASTQGAPGEQYF. CDR3 sequence (DNA): TGTGCCAGCACCCAGGGGGCTCCTGGGGAGCAGTACTTC.

V gene TRBV5-6 combines with J gene TRBJ2-3; 9 positions match TRBD2. Trimming at V came to 0 bases and at J to 3 bases, leaving 5 bases not matched to a gene. Germline loops: CDR1 SGHDT, CDR2 YYEEEE. This CDR3 comprises 16 residues. The CDR3 loop reads CASSLASGDPTDTQYF. The CDR3 nucleotides are TGTGCCAGCAGCTTGGCTAGCGGGGACCCGACAGATACGCAGTATTTT.

The chain joins TRBV7-3 to TRBJ2-3; 7 nucleotides agree with TRBD1. J lost 1 base, V lost 5 bases, and 6 bases had no gene match. This CDR3 comprises 15 residues. Germline assignment: CDR1 SGHTA and CDR2 FQGTGA. CDR3 coding DNA: TGTGCCAGCAGCCCCACAGGGGTAGGCACAGATACGCAGTATTTT. Its protein product is CASSPTGVGTDTQYF.

The chain is built from TRBV4-1 and TRBJ2-2; 12 bases map to TRBD2. Germline V gene data show CDR1 as MGHRA and CDR2 as YSYEKL. V shed 7 bases and J 5 bases; nucleotides not matched to a gene: 5. This CDR3 comprises 15 residues. DNA for the CDR3: TGCGCCAGCACAAGGACTAGCGGGGATACCGGGGAGCTGTTTTTT. It translates to CASTRTSGDTGELFF.

The gene calls are TRBV5-4 and TRBJ1-1; D is undetermined. This CDR3 has 15 amino acids. V was clipped by 2 bases and J by 0 bases, with 11 bases between them. Germline V gene sequence: CDR1 SGHNT, CDR2 YYREEE (reference sequence). The CDR3 DNA is TGTGCCAGCAGCTTTGGTGCAAACATGAACACTGAAGCTTTCTTT. It encodes CASSFGANMNTEAFF.

The rearrangement links TRBV5-8 to TRBJ2-2, with D perhaps matching TRBD2 (6 bases). The CDR3 totals 15 residues. The germline V gene encodes CDR1 SGHTS and CDR2 YDEGEE. Trimming stripped 2 bases from V and 2 bases from J, with 10 bases between. The CDR3 region has the DNA TGTGCCAGCAGCTTAGGACTATTAAACACCGGGGAGCTGTTTTTT. This sequence encodes CASSLGLLNTGELFF. The full variable domain, with the rest looked up from reference TRBV5-8 and TRBJ2-2, is EAGVTQSPTHLIKTRGQQATLRCSPISGHTSVYWYQQALGLGLQFLLWYDEGEERNRGNFPPRFSGRQFPNYSSELNVNALELEDSALYLCASSLGLLNTGELFFGEGSRLTVL.

As for this clone: This may be a read error: a much more frequent sequence differs by one nucleotide. V and J are TRBV13 and TRBJ2-7; D is uncertain. Germline assignment: CDR1 PRHDT and CDR2 FYEKMQ (reference sequence). The CDR3 is 12 amino acids. The V end was cut by 3 bases, the J end by 0 bases, with 3 bases between. This CDR3 reads CASSFSSYEQYF. CDR3 sequence (DNA): TGTGCCAGCAGCTTCAGCTCCTACGAGCAGTACTTC.

The chain links TRBV18 to TRBJ2-7; 9 bases fit TRBD1. With 3 bases clipped from V and 4 bases from J, the junction kept 7 bases outside the gene matches. Per the germline V gene, CDR1 is KGHSH and CDR2 is LQKENI. CDR3 length: 15 residues. CDR3 residues: CASSPGTGKGYEQYF. The CDR3 nucleotides are TGTGCCAGCTCACCGGGGACAGGGAAAGGGTACGAGCAGTACTTC.

The chain has TRBV5-1 and TRBJ2-7, with D perhaps TRBD2 (6 bases). V lost 0 bases and J 5 bases, leaving 18 bases between the germline ends. This CDR3 comprises 16 residues. Germline V lookup: CDR1 SGHRS, CDR2 YFSETQ. The CDR3 coding sequence is TGCGCCAGCAGCTTGGCCATGGCGGGGACGACCCACGAGCAGTACTTC. It translates to CASSLAMAGTTHEQYF.

V gene TRBV30 combines with J gene TRBJ2-7; tentative D call: TRBD1 (6 bases). From germline, CDR1 is GTSNPN and CDR2 SVGIG (reference sequence). The CDR3 spans 14 residues. The V and J ends lost 0 bases and 3 bases respectively, with 12 bases between them. The CDR3 coding sequence is TGTGCCTGGAGTGTAGGGGGTTCGGTCTACGAGCAGTACTTC. Translation gives CAWSVGGSVYEQYF.

The V and J genes are TRBV5-4 and TRBJ2-7, with 9 bases fitting TRBD2. Germline V gene data show CDR1 as SGHNT and CDR2 as YYREEE (reference sequence). The CDR3 sequence is 14 residues long. With 8 bases clipped from V and 4 bases from J, the junction kept 10 bases outside the gene matches. The CDR3 region is CASQIAGAGYEQYF. CDR3 nucleotide sequence: TGTGCCAGTCAAATAGCGGGAGCTGGGTACGAGCAGTACTTC.

The J gene is TRBJ2-1, the V gene TRBV6-2 or TRBV6-3; D might be TRBD2 (6 bases). Trimming removed 0 bases from V and 0 bases from J, with 9 bases in between. Germline CDR1 reads MNHEY; CDR2 reads SVGEGT. The CDR3 extends over 16 amino acids. The CDR3, as DNA: TGTGCCAGCAGTTACTCGACCGGGAGCTCCTACAATGAGCAGTTCTTC. It codes for CASSYSTGSSYNEQFF.

Here the CDR3 DNA reads TGTGCCAGCAGTTACAGTGAGGGCACTGAAGCTTTCTTT. This gives the protein CASSYSEGTEAFF. The J gene is TRBJ1-1, the V gene TRBV6-5; no clear D gene. The CDR3 length is 13 residues. CDR1 is MNHEY and CDR2 is SVGAGI in the germline V gene. The V and J ends lost 2 bases and 4 bases respectively, with 8 bases between them.

V is TRBV28 and J is TRBJ2-1, with 8 bases matching TRBD1. The V and J ends lost 11 bases and 3 bases, in that order; junction bases with no gene match: 6. In germline, CDR1 is MDHEN, CDR2 SYDVKM. The CDR3 spans 13 residues. The CDR3 bases are TGTGCCTCACGGACAGGGTACTACAATGAGCAGTTCTTC. Its translation is CASRTGYYNEQFF. The full variable domain, its missing parts supplied by reference TRBV28 and TRBJ2-1, is DVKVTQSSRYLVKRTGEKVFLECVQDMDHENMFWYRQDPGLGLRLIYFSYDVKMKEKGDIPEGYSVSREKKERFSLILESASTNQTSMYLCASRTGYYNEQFFGPGTRLTVL.

The V gene is TRBV6-5, the J gene TRBJ1-2, with TRBD1 identical over 7 bases. The trim removed 6 bases at V and 2 bases at J, leaving 6 bases unmatched. Germline V lookup: CDR1 MNHEY, CDR2 SVGAGI. This CDR3 region has 14 residues. The CDR3, as DNA: TGTGCCAGCAGGCGCACAGGGGAGAACTATGGCTACACCTTC. The encoded protein is CASRRTGENYGYTF.

The rearrangement uses TRBV2 and TRBJ2-5; D gene unclear. Between the trimmed V and J ends, which lost 6 bases and 7 bases, there was a span of 9 bases. The CDR3 has 11 residues. CDR1 SNHLY and CDR2 FYNNEI come from the germline V gene. CDR3 amino acids: CASRTGGTQYF. CDR3 in DNA: TGTGCCAGCAGGACGGGTGGGACCCAGTACTTC.

The chain carries TRBV4-1 and TRBJ1-1; D call uncertain. CDR3 size: 12 residues. Trimming shortened V by 1 base and J by 4 bases, and 4 bases separated the two germline ends. The germline gives CDR1 MGHRA, CDR2 YSYEKL. The CDR3 sequence is CASSQGSTEAFF. In DNA, the CDR3 is TGCGCCAGCAGCCAAGGGAGCACTGAAGCTTTCTTT.

The chain carries TRBV5-4 and TRBJ2-3; possible D gene TRBD1, 6 bases. This CDR3 comprises 13 residues. Between the trimmed V and J ends, which lost 4 bases and 7 bases, there was a span of 13 bases. The germline V gene has CDR1 SGHNT and CDR2 YYREEE (reference sequence). This CDR3 reads CASSPTGTNTQYF. The CDR3 DNA reads as TGTGCCAGCAGCCCCACAGGGACGAATACGCAGTATTTT.

The rearrangement joins TRBV7-2 to TRBJ1-3, with unresolved D. The germline gives CDR1 SGHTA, CDR2 FQGNSA. This CDR3 is 14 amino acids long. The germline V and J ends were trimmed by 5 bases and 7 bases, with 15 bases remaining between them. The CDR3 is CASSAREPWNTIYF. The CDR3 DNA reads TGTGCCAGCAGCGCCCGGGAGCCGTGGAACACCATATATTTT.

This clone showed up just once. This chain uses TRBV7-8 with TRBJ2-3; D is uncertain. V lost 5 bases, J lost 2 bases, and 5 bases lay in between. Looked up from germline, CDR1 is SGHVS and CDR2 is FQNEAQ. The CDR3 is 12 residues long. CDR3 region: CASSPDTDTQYF. The CDR3 nucleotides read TGTGCCAGCAGCCCAGACACAGATACGCAGTATTTT.

The chain uses TRBV7-6 and TRBJ2-3, with 9 bases that match TRBD2. V lost 5 bases, J lost 5 bases, and 14 bases stayed unmatched. Germline assignment: CDR1 SGHVS and CDR2 FNYEAQ. The CDR3 extends over 17 amino acids. The CDR3 reads CASSIMLPSGVGDTQYF. For the CDR3, the DNA is TGTGCCAGCAGCATCATGCTCCCTAGCGGGGTAGGAGATACGCAGTATTTT.

The V call is TRBV9, the J call TRBJ2-7; no reliable D call. The CDR3 runs 13 residues. Per the germline V gene, CDR1 is SGDLS and CDR2 is YYNGEE. Deletions cut 3 bases from V and 0 bases from J, with 7 bases between. This chain's CDR3 is CASSGTVSYEQYF. The DNA for the CDR3 is TGTGCCAGCAGCGGAACAGTCTCCTACGAGCAGTACTTC.

This clone came up a few times. V is TRBV28 and J is TRBJ2-3, with a weak D call TRBD1 (6 bases). V shed 3 bases and J shed 10 bases, with 14 bases lying between them. The CDR3 has 13 residues. Germline V CDR1 and CDR2: MDHEN, SYDVKM. The CDR3 nucleotides read TGTGCCAGCAGTTTGGCCGGCCCAGGGGCGCAGTATTTT. Its protein is CASSLAGPGAQYF. Together with reference TRBV28 and TRBJ2-3, the CDR3 gives the full variable domain: DVKVTQSSRYLVKRTGEKVFLECVQDMDHENMFWYRQDPGLGLRLIYFSYDVKMKEKGDIPEGYSVSREKKERFSLILESASTNQTSMYLCASSLAGPGAQYFGPGTRLTVL.